The T cell receptor beta chain under discussion was sequenced for a study of blood T cell repertoires in COVID-19 (dated by TCRdb to 2018 to 2021). Broadly, across the study: The collaborator samples originated in the United States, Italy and Spain and spanned the acute and convalescent phases of COVID-19. The samples were drawn from the first 160 participants of the ongoing ImmuneRACE study and from roughly 1,300 subjects provided by 6 global collaborators. Where available, HLA class I and class II types were obtained from metadata supplied by the sample provider rather than from assay-based typing. Subjects who had been exposed to COVID-19, were actively infected with it, or had recovered from it provided the deeply sampled blood TCRbeta repertoires that made up the dataset. The sample metadata nearly always contained a de-identified subject ID, COVID-19 status, age in years and sex. The repertoires were released in a freely available public database meant as a resource for research on the immune response to SARS-CoV-2. The prospective study material was composed of cDNA or gDNA derived from T cells, B-cell-depleted T cells, or PBMCs. Points the paper makes about the study in general: The quantity of clinical and demographic metadata differed by source and by participant and was supplied without curation.

At one collaborating source in Seattle, patients were enrolled during active infection and were followed longitudinally through the course of disease. Whole blood was collected in K2EDTA tubes by collaborating institutions according to the institutions' own protocols. For TCRbeta analysis, collaborator samples were shipped as frozen whole blood, as isolated PBMCs, or as DNA extracted from either sample type. Comment on this clone: Its antigen is unknown. No base-level quality is on record; no much larger clone is a single base apart.

TCRbeta CDR3 regions were amplified from genomic DNA by means of the immunoSEQ Assay, a bias-controlled multiplex PCR. The source study handled its data this way. The number of nucleated cells in each sample was estimated from the amplification of reference gene primers within the assay. To quantify the absolute abundance of each unique TCRbeta CDR3 rearrangement, sequence reads were collapsed and filtered. Productive Simpson clonality was computed per sample as the square root of Simpson's diversity index over productive rearrangements. TCRdb obtained this table from immuneACCESS and retained in-frame rearrangements with V and J assigned. These tables miss some clones; where compared with another copy, unresolved V genes account for less than half of the shortfall, and the remainder is unexplained. Clonal size and the V and J genes are those of that table, whereas D and trimming came from the DNA. This sample comprises about 68,000 clones, 91% of them detected only once. Approximately 7% of the sample belongs to the ten largest clones.

The sample consisted of peripheral blood. This TCR was sampled from a middle-aged man with COVID-19, enrolled during active disease.

The nucleotide sequence is TGTGCCAGCAGTTTTGTTATCGCTACGGGGTCACCCCTCCACTTT. Translation gives CASSFVIATGSPLHF. The receptor chain draws on TRBV28 and TRBJ1-6, with the D gene not clear enough to name. CDR1 and CDR2, per the germline V gene, are MDHEN and SYDVKM. The V and J ends are trimmed by 3 bases and 10 bases, leaving 16 bases between them. Inclusive of the bounding cysteine and phenylalanine, the CDR3 is 15 residues long. Only CDR3 DNA is held: 45 bases, read in frame from base 1.